The source of this T cell receptor (beta chain) is a study of blood T cell repertoires in COVID-19. This CDR3 is built from 15 residues. The V and J ends lost 2 bases and 2 bases respectively, with 10 bases between them. Germline CDR1 reads MGHRA; CDR2 reads YSYEKL. Some clones are missing from TCRdb's copy, which holds only in-frame ones; the method was immunoSEQ multiplex PCR. In the table there are more than 110,000 clones, about 84% of which are singletons. Sequencing was performed on peripheral blood. This sequence originates from a human donor in a cohort sampled during active COVID-19. The rearrangement links TRBV4-1 to TRBJ1-5; TRBD1 might be the D (6 bases). This chain's CDR3 is CASSQFRGGNQPQHF. The CDR3 DNA sequence: TGCGCCAGCAGCCAATTCAGGGGTGGCAATCAGCCCCAGCATTTT.